The clone carrying this TCR beta chain was recorded many times. This CDR3 region has 14 residues. Trimming removed 2 bases at V and 3 bases at J, with 8 bases between. Germline V gene data show CDR1 as MNHEY and CDR2 as SMNVEV (reference sequence). Graves' hyperthyroidism was deemed stable absent ophthalmopathy progression within 18 months. Newly diagnosed patients aged 18 to 65 had hyperthyroidism of under 2 months' duration. The investigators amplified TCR beta CDR3 regions from RNA transcripts. The study used the HTBI primer set for a first-round RT-PCR of the TCR CDR3. Each CDR3 protein is one row after TCRdb ran MiXCR on the multiplex PCR reads. The repertoire has fewer than 110,000 distinct CDR3 sequences, 15% to 20% of them found once; the top ten carry around two fifths. The sample belongs to a study of T cells in Graves' hyperthyroidism and ophthalmopathy. Across the whole study: Specimen type is peripheral blood, collected at initial diagnosis prior to any treatment.

This receptor was taken from a woman in her 50s with Graves' hyperthyroidism. The gene calls are TRBV27 and TRBJ1-5; D not certain. Sequencing was done on a sample of blood. CDR3: CASSLRRYNQPQHF. The CDR3 nucleotides read TGTGCCAGCAGTTTACGACGCTACAATCAGCCCCAGCATTTT.